Listed here are 29 T cell receptor beta chains from one sample, sequenced in a study of blood T cell repertoires in COVID-19. Assay: immunoSEQ multiplex PCR; the TCRdb copy retains only in-frame clones and omits some. This table holds 210,000 or so clones, roughly nine tenths found once. What was sequenced was PBMCs or T cells enriched from blood (not recorded which). The receptors stem from a woman aged 50 to 60 in a cohort exposed to, infected with or recovered from COVID-19 (not recorded which).

There are many counts of this clone. The rearrangement links TRBV6-6 to TRBJ2-1; tentatively, D is TRBD2 (6 bases). Germline lookup yields CDR1 MNHNY and CDR2 SVGAGI (reference sequence). Trimming cost V 6 bases and J 6 bases, with 21 bases left between them. This CDR3 has 16 residues. CDR3 sequence (DNA): TGTGCCAGCAGAACCCTGAGACCCGCGCGGGGCAATGAGCAGTTCTTC. Protein product: CASRTLRPARGNEQFF.

The chain uses TRBV2 and TRBJ2-2; perhaps TRBD2 as D (5 bases). Germline CDR1 reads SNHLY; CDR2 reads FYNNEI. The length of the CDR3 is 17 residues. V was cut by 1 base and J by 4 bases, with 16 bases left in between. The CDR3 sequence: CASSEVGPGTSTGELFF. The CDR3, as DNA: TGTGCCAGCAGTGAAGTAGGGCCAGGCACTAGCACCGGGGAGCTGTTTTTT.

The V call is TRBV7-3, the J call TRBJ1-2; D call uncertain. V was cut by 10 bases and J by 6 bases, with 15 bases left in between. Germline lookup yields CDR1 SGHTA and CDR2 FQGTGA. This CDR3 is 12 amino acids long. The CDR3 loop is CAIRTGEHGYTF. The CDR3 DNA follows: TGTGCCATCAGGACCGGAGAACATGGCTACACCTTC.

The CDR3 is CASSIGDRGRGQPQHF. CDR3 DNA sequence: TGTGCCAGTAGTATAGGGGACAGGGGGCGCGGTCAGCCCCAGCATTTT. The chain carries TRBV19 and TRBJ1-5; 12 bases line up with TRBD1. The CDR3 extends over 16 amino acids. V lost 1 base, J lost 6 bases, and 4 bases stayed unmatched. In germline, CDR1 is LNHDA, CDR2 SQIVND (reference sequence). Looking up the rest from reference TRBV19 and TRBJ1-5 gives the full variable domain: DGGITQSPKYLFRKEGQNVTLSCEQNLNHDAMYWYRQDPGQGLRLIYYSQIVNDFQKGDIAEGYSVSREKKESFPLTVTSAQKNPTAFYLCASSIGDRGRGQPQHFGDGTRLSIL.

The gene calls are TRBV4-3 and TRBJ2-3; D is unclear. The CDR3 runs to 14 residues. V was pared by 0 bases and J by 4 bases, with 8 bases between. Germline CDR1 and CDR2: LGHNA and YSLEER. CDR3 coding DNA: TGCGCCAGCAGCCAAGAGGTTAGAGCAGATACGCAGTATTTT. Translating gives CASSQEVRADTQYF.

This clone was detected a few times. This chain joins TRBV7-2 and TRBJ1-2; 9 bases fit TRBD1. In germline, CDR1 is SGHTA, CDR2 FQGNSA. The V segment lost 4 bases and the J segment 8 bases; nucleotides outside the gene matches: 8. The length of the CDR3 is 14 residues. In DNA, the CDR3 is TGTGCCAGCAGCTCTCGGACAGGGGTGAGGGGCTACACCTTC. Translated, it gives CASSSRTGVRGYTF.

The chain is built from TRBV2 and TRBJ1-1; no firm D call. The CDR3 has 15 amino acids. V dropped 3 bases and J dropped 2 bases, with 13 bases sitting between them. The germline gives CDR1 SNHLY, CDR2 FYNNEI. DNA of the CDR3: TGTGCCAGCAGTGAGTGGCGGACTCAAAACACTGAAGCTTTCTTT. Amino acid sequence: CASSEWRTQNTEAFF.

The chain carries TRBV6-5 and TRBJ2-1; D perhaps matches TRBD1 (6 bases). The CDR3 totals 16 residues. V lost 0 bases, J lost 0 bases, and 9 bases lay in between. Looked up from germline, CDR1 is MNHEY and CDR2 is SVGAGI. CDR3 nucleotides: TGTGCCAGCAGTTACTCTCGGGGACACTCCTACAATGAGCAGTTCTTC. This sequence encodes CASSYSRGHSYNEQFF.

The chain links TRBV3-1 (or the pseudogene TRBV3-2) to TRBJ1-2, with 7 bases that match TRBD1. The CDR3 covers 12 residues. Germline lookup yields CDR1 LGHDT and CDR2 YNNKEL (reference sequence). V lost 6 bases and J lost 7; bases outside the gene matches: 5. The CDR3 loop reads CASSLRTGGYTF. In DNA form, the CDR3 reads TGTGCCAGCAGTCTTCGGACAGGTGGCTACACCTTC.

V and J are TRBV12-3 or TRBV12-4 and TRBJ2-7, with TRBD1 as a possible D gene (6 bases). The V and J ends lost 7 bases and 7 bases respectively, with 17 bases between them. CDR3 size: 13 residues. The CDR3 DNA reads as TGTGCCAGCAATTCCCCAGGGGTCAGGGAGCAGTACTTC. Translation gives CASNSPGVREQYF.

The chain is built from TRBV23-1 and TRBJ1-5, with TRBD1 identical over 7 bases. TRBV23-1 is sorted into the ORF group, with uncertain function. CDR3 length: 20 amino acids. V was pared by 6 bases and J by 0 bases, with 20 bases of the junction left unmatched. The CDR3 region is CASSQQPRQGIFDSNQPQHF. The CDR3 region has the DNA TGCGCCAGCAGCCAGCAGCCCCGACAGGGAATCTTCGATAGCAATCAGCCCCAGCATTTT.

The chain joins TRBV5-4 to TRBJ2-7, with a tentative D call TRBD1 (5 bases). The CDR3 runs to 14 residues. V lost 1 base and J lost 7, with 15 bases in between. The V gene's germline CDR1 is SGHNT and CDR2 YYREEE (reference sequence). For the CDR3, the DNA is TGTGCCAGCAGCTTGTACCAGGGTTTTAGGGAGCAGTACTTC. Amino acid sequence: CASSLYQGFREQYF. The full variable domain, its missing parts supplied by reference TRBV5-4 and TRBJ2-7, is ETGVTQSPTHLIKTRGQQVTLRCSSQSGHNTVSWYQQALGQGPQFIFQYYREEENGRGNFPPRFSGLQFPNYSSELNVNALELDDSALYLCASSLYQGFREQYFGPGTRLTVT.

The genes are TRBV5-1 and TRBJ1-2, with TRBD1 as a possible D gene (5 bases). The CDR3 sequence is 14 residues long. Trimming stripped 0 bases from V and 4 bases from J, with 10 bases between. Germline lookup yields CDR1 SGHRS and CDR2 YFSETQ. CDR3: CASSLVAGSYGYTF. The DNA for the CDR3 is TGCGCCAGCAGCTTGGTAGCAGGGTCCTATGGCTACACCTTC.

The chain is built from TRBV12-1 and TRBJ2-6; the table's D call TRBD2 went unverified against the DNA. TRBV12-1 is a pseudogene. The length of the CDR3 is 13 residues. The CDR3 DNA follows: TGTGCCAGCATCCTCCCTGGGGCCAACGTCCTGACTTTC. Protein sequence: CASILPGANVLTF.

This chain uses TRBV5-1 with TRBJ1-1; D gene uncertain. The CDR3 has 13 residues. The ends were cut back, 5 bases at V and 5 bases at J, with 13 bases in the middle. Germline-derived CDR1 and CDR2 are SGHRS and YFSETQ. The CDR3 sequence is CASSTAGVTEAFF. The CDR3 region has the DNA TGCGCCAGCAGTACAGCCGGCGTAACTGAAGCTTTCTTT.

CDR3 residues: CASSRGTPGLPEAFF. The CDR3 bases are TGTGCCAGCAGCAGGGGGACACCGGGGCTCCCTGAAGCTTTCTTT. The chain uses TRBV5-8 and TRBJ1-1; tentative D call: TRBD1 (6 bases). Germline V CDR1 and CDR2: SGHTS, YDEGEE. V dropped 4 bases and J dropped 6 bases, with 19 bases sitting between them. The CDR3 runs to 15 residues.

J is TRBJ1-2 and V is TRBV28; 9 bases are shared with TRBD1. With 8 bases clipped from V and 4 bases from J, the junction kept 5 bases outside the gene matches. The CDR3 is made up of 13 amino acids. In germline, CDR1 is MDHEN, CDR2 SYDVKM. DNA for the CDR3: TGTGCCAGCTTATCGGACAGGGGCTATGGCTACACCTTC. This sequence encodes CASLSDRGYGYTF.

The J gene is TRBJ2-5, the V gene TRBV5-4, with a weak D call TRBD2 (6 bases). The V end lost 4 bases, the J end lost 1 base, and 11 bases lay between the germline ends. The CDR3 loop spans 14 amino acids. Germline CDR1 and CDR2: SGHNT and YYREEE (reference sequence). CDR3 DNA: TGTGCCAGCAGCCCAGGGACTGCCCAAGAGACCCAGTACTTC. This translates into CASSPGTAQETQYF.

This clone was detected once. The chain is built from TRBV6-5 and TRBJ1-2; 7 bases fit TRBD1. CDR1 and CDR2 from the germline V gene are MNHEY and SVGAGI. V lost 8 bases to trimming and J lost 6 bases; unmatched junction nucleotides: 12. CDR3 length: 14 amino acids. The CDR3 here is CASQTRTGRDGYTF. CDR3 in DNA: TGTGCCAGCCAAACGCGGACAGGAAGGGATGGCTACACCTTC.

J is TRBJ1-2 and V is TRBV28; 8 bases map to TRBD1. This CDR3 has 13 residues. Germline V CDR1 and CDR2: MDHEN, SYDVKM. J lost 6 bases, V lost 6 bases, and 6 bases had no gene match. The CDR3 protein is CASRPGQGHGYTF. As DNA, the CDR3 is TGTGCCAGCAGACCTGGACAGGGACATGGCTACACCTTC.

The J gene is TRBJ1-1, the V gene TRBV7-9; TRBD1 agrees at 9 bases. The germline V gene has CDR1 SEHNR and CDR2 FQNEAQ (reference sequence). The CDR3 contains 14 residues. With V trimmed by 8 bases and J by 2 bases, 6 bases remained unmatched. The CDR3 bases are TGTGCCAGCGGCAGGGACAGGGTCAACACTGAAGCTTTCTTT. Its protein is CASGRDRVNTEAFF.

The V call is TRBV18, the J call TRBJ2-5, with D hard to call. CDR1 and CDR2 (germline): KGHSH, LQKENI. The CDR3 sequence is 13 residues long. Trimming took off 0 bases at V and 5 bases at J, with 7 bases between the two ends. The CDR3 DNA is TGTGCCAGCTCACCACCGGCGAGGGAGACCCAGTACTTC. This gives the protein CASSPPARETQYF. The whole variable domain, remainder taken from reference TRBV18 and TRBJ2-5, is NAGVMQNPRHLVRRRGQEARLRCSPMKGHSHVYWYRQLPEEGLKFMVYLQKENIIDESGMPKERFSAEFPKEGPSILRIQQVVRGDSAAYFCASSPPARETQYFGPGTRLLVL.

On this clone itself: The germline gene is not matched at one end of the junction; a read error may be the cause. The rearrangement links TRBV5-5 to TRBJ1-6; 7 nucleotides match TRBD1. Per germline, CDR1 SGHKS and CDR2 YYEKEE (reference sequence). The CDR3 totals 15 residues. Written as DNA, the CDR3 is TGTGCCAGCAGCTTGTCCCTCGTTGGCGGACAGGTCGTGGACTTT. It encodes CASSLSLVGGQVVDF.

This chain joins TRBV6-5 and TRBJ1-1; D possibly corresponds to TRBD1 (6 bases). V lost 2 bases, J lost 2 bases, and 12 bases lay in between. The CDR3 runs 15 residues. The germline V gene has CDR1 MNHEY and CDR2 SVGAGI. CDR3 nucleotides: TGTGCCAGCAGTTACGGCGGGGGCGGAAACACTGAAGCTTTCTTT. Its protein product is CASSYGGGGNTEAFF.

The CDR3 sequence: CASSPLTGLGYTF. DNA for the CDR3: TGTGCCAGCAGTCCATTGACAGGGCTCGGCTACACCTTC. The rearrangement joins TRBV27 to TRBJ1-2, with 7 positions matching TRBD1. Germline V gives CDR1 MNHEY, CDR2 SMNVEV (reference sequence). The CDR3 sequence is 13 residues long. Trimming took 5 bases from V and 8 from J; bases not matched to a gene: 8.

V gene TRBV7-2 combines with J gene TRBJ2-1; 8 bases are a match to TRBD2. This CDR3 is 16 amino acids long. J was trimmed by 4 bases and V by 0 bases; bases with no gene match: 5. Germline CDR1 is SGHTA and CDR2 is FQGNSA. The CDR3 coding sequence is TGTGCCAGCAGCTTAGCCTCCGCGGGGGGTTACAATGAGCAGTTCTTC. Its protein is CASSLASAGGYNEQFF.

V gene TRBV7-3 combines with J gene TRBJ2-7; 8 nucleotides align to TRBD2. The CDR3 is made up of 14 amino acids. V lost 8 bases and J lost 2; bases outside the gene matches: 8. Germline V lookup: CDR1 SGHTA, CDR2 FQGTGA. The CDR3 protein is CASGAGGPAYEQYF. CDR3 DNA: TGTGCCAGCGGCGCGGGGGGCCCTGCCTACGAGCAGTACTTC.

This chain joins TRBV30 and TRBJ1-5, with TRBD1 identical over 10 bases. The germline V gene encodes CDR1 GTSNPN and CDR2 SVGIG (reference sequence). With 0 bases clipped from V and 7 bases from J, the junction kept 6 bases outside the gene matches. The CDR3 runs to 15 residues. The CDR3 region is CAWSVGTGAGQPQHF. In DNA, the CDR3 is TGTGCCTGGAGTGTCGGGACAGGGGCCGGGCAGCCCCAGCATTTT.

The V gene is TRBV15, the J gene TRBJ2-2; 7 bases agree with TRBD1. The germline CDR1 and CDR2 sequences are LNHNV and YYDKDF (reference sequence). The CDR3 runs 14 residues. The ends lost 4 bases at V and 6 bases at J; junction bases unmatched: 5. CDR3 sequence (DNA): TGTGCCACCAGCACCAGACAGGGTTCCGGGGAGCTGTTTTTT. Amino acids: CATSTRQGSGELFF.